This T cell receptor (beta chain) appears in the sequencing data of a study of T cell clonotyping in hematopoietic cell transplantation. TCRdb's table, derived via immunoSEQ multiplex PCR, lists solely in-frame clones and lacks some. The table includes around 40,000 clones, 85% to 95% detected once. This sample's time point: recipient sample about 28 days before transplant, after cytoreduction. This specimen was peripheral blood mononuclear cells, taken before stem cell transplant. The source of this sequence is a man aged 35 to 55 with chronic myeloid leukemia. Some clones in this sample may be carry-over from other donors' samples.

The CDR3 sequence: CASSKRGRGGEQYF. The CDR3 bases are TGTGCCAGCAGCAAACGAGGGCGGGGAGGGGAGCAGTACTTC. The J gene is TRBJ2-7, the V gene TRBV21-1; TRBD2 is the table's D call and was not checked against the DNA. TRBV21-1 is an annotated pseudogene. The CDR3 contains 14 residues.